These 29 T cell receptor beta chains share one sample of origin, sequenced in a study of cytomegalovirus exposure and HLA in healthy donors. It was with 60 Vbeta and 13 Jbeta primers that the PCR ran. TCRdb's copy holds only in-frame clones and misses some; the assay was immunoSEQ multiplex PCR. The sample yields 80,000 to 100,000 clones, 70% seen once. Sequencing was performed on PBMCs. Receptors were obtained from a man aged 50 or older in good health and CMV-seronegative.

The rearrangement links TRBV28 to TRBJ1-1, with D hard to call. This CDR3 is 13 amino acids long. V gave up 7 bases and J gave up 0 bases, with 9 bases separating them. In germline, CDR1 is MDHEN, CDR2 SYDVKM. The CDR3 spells CASTPAVNTEAFF. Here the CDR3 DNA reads TGTGCCAGCACCCCCGCGGTGAACACTGAAGCTTTCTTT.

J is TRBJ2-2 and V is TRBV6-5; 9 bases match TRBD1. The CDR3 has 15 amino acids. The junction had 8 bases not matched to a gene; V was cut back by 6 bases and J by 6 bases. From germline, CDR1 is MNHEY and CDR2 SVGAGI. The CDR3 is CASRTGTGYAGELFF. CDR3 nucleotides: TGTGCCAGCAGGACCGGGACAGGGTATGCCGGGGAGCTGTTTTTT.

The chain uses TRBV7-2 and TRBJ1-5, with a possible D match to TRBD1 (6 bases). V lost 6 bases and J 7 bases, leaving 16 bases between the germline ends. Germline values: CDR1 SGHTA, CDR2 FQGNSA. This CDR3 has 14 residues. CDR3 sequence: CASRRGRGGQPQHF. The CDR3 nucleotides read TGTGCCAGCAGGAGGGGCAGGGGTGGGCAGCCCCAGCATTTT.

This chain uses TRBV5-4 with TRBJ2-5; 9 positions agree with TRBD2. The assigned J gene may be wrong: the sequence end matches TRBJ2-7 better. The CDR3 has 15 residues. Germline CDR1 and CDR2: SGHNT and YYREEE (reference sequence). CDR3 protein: CASTPSGSGSYEQYF. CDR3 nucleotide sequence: TGTGCCAGCACCCCCAGTGGTAGCGGGAGTTACGAGCAGTACTTC.

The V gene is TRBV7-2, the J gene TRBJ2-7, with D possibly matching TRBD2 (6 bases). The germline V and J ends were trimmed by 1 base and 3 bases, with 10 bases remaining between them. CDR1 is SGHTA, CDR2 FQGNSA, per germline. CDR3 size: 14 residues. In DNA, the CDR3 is TGTGCCAGCAGCTTAGGCGGGGATAACTACGAGCAGTACTTC. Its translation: CASSLGGDNYEQYF.

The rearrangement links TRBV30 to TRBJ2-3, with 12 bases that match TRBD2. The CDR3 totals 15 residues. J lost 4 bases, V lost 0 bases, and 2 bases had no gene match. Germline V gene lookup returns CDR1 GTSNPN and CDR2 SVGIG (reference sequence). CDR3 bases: TGTGCCTGGAGTGTAACTAGCGGGAGGTCAGATACGCAGTATTTT. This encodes CAWSVTSGRSDTQYF. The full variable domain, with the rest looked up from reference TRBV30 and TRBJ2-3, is SQTIHQWPATLVQPVGSPLSLECTVEGTSNPNLYWYRQAAGRGLQLLFYSVGIGQISSEVPQNLSASRPQDRQFILSSKKLLLSDSGFYLCAWSVTSGRSDTQYFGPGTRLTVL.

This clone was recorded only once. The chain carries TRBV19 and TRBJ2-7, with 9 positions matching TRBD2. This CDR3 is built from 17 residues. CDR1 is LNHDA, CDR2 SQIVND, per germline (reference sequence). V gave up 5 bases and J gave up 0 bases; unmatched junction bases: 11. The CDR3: CASSRAGAAGGSYEQYF. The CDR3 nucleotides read TGTGCCAGTAGTCGCGCAGGGGCAGCGGGGGGCTCCTACGAGCAGTACTTC.

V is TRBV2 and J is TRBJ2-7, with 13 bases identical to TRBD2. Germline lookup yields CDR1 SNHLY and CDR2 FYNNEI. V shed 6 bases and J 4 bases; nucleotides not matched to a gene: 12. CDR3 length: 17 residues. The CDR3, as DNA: TGTGCCAGCAGGGGAGGAACTAGCGGGGGGGCGGGGTACGAGCAGTACTTC. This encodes CASRGGTSGGAGYEQYF.

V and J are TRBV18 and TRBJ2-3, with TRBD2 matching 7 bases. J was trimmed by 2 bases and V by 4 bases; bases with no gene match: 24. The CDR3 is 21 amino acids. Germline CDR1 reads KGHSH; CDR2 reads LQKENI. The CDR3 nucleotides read TGTGCCAGCTCACGGGCCCATAGTGGGCGGGAGAATCTTTTAATCACAGATACGCAGTATTTT. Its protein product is CASSRAHSGRENLLITDTQYF.

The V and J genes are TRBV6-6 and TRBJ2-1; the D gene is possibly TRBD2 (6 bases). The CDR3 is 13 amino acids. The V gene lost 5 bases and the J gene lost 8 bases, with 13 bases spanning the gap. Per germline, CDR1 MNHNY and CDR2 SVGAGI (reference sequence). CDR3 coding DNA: TGTGCCAGCAGTATACTCGGAGGGGATGAGCAGTTCTTC. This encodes CASSILGGDEQFF.

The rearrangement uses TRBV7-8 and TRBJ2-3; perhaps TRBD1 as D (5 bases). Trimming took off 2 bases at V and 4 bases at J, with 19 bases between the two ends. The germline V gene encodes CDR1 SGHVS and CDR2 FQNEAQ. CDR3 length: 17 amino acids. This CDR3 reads CASSLTPRTLRADTQYF. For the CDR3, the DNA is TGTGCCAGCAGCTTAACTCCGAGAACCCTCAGGGCAGATACGCAGTATTTT.

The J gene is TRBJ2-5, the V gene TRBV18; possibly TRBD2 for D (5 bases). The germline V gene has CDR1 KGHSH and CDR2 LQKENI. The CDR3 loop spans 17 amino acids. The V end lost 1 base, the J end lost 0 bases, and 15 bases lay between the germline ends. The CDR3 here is CASSPRAPGKDQETQYF. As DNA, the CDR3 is TGTGCCAGCTCACCACGGGCGCCGGGAAAAGACCAAGAGACCCAGTACTTC. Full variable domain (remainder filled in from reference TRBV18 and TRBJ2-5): NAGVMQNPRHLVRRRGQEARLRCSPMKGHSHVYWYRQLPEEGLKFMVYLQKENIIDESGMPKERFSAEFPKEGPSILRIQQVVRGDSAAYFCASSPRAPGKDQETQYFGPGTRLLVL.

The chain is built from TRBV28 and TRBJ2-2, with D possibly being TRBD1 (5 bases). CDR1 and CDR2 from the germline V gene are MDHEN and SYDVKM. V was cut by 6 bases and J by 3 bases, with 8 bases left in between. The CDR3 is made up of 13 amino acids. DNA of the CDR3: TGTGCCAGCAGCCTACAGGACACCGGGGAGCTGTTTTTT. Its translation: CASSLQDTGELFF.

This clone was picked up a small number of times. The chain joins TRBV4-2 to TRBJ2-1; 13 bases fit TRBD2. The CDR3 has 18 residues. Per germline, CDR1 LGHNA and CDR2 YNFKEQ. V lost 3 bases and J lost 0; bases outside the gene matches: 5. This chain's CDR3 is CASSHPTSGRSSYNEQFF. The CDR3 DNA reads TGTGCCAGCAGCCATCCGACTAGCGGGAGGAGCTCCTACAATGAGCAGTTCTTC.

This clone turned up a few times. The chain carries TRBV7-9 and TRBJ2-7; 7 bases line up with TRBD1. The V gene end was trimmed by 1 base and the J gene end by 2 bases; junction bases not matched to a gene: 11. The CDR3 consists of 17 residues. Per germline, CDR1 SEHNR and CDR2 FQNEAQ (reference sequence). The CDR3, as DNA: TGTGCCAGCAGCTTAGGCCAGGGACAGACTAACACCTACGAGCAGTACTTC. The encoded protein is CASSLGQGQTNTYEQYF.

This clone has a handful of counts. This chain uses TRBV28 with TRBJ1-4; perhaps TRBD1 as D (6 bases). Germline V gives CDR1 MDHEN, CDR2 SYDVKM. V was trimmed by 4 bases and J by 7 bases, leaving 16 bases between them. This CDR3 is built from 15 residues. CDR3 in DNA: TGTGCCAGCAGTTCGCAGACAGGATCGGGTGAAAAACTGTTTTTT. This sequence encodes CASSSQTGSGEKLFF. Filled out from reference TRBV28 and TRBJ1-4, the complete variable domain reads DVKVTQSSRYLVKRTGEKVFLECVQDMDHENMFWYRQDPGLGLRLIYFSYDVKMKEKGDIPEGYSVSREKKERFSLILESASTNQTSMYLCASSSQTGSGEKLFFGSGTQLSVL.

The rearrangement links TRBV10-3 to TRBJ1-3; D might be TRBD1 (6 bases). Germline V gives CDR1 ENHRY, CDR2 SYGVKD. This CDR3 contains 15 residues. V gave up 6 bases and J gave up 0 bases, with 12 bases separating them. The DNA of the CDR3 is TGTGCCATCAGCTGGACAGCACACTCTGGAAACACCATATATTTT. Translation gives CAISWTAHSGNTIYF.

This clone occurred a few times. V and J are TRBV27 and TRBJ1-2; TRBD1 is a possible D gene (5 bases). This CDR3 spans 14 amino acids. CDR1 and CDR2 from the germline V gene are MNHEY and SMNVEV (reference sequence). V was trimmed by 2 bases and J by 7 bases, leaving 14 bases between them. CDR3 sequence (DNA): TGTGCCAGCAGTTTACTTGACAGTCGGAGTGGCTACACCTTC. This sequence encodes CASSLLDSRSGYTF.

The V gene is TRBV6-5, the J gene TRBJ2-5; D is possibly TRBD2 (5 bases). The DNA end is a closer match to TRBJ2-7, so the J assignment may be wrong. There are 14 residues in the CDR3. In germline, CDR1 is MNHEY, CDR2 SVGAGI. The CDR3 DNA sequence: TGTGCCAGCAGTTACTCAGAGGGATTCTACGAGCAGTACTTC. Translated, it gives CASSYSEGFYEQYF.

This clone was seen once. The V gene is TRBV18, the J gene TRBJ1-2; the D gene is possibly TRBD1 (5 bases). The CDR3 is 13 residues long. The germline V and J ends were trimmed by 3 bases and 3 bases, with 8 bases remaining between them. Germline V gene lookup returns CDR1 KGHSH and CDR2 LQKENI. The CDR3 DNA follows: TGTGCCAGCTCACCGGACATAGACTATGGCTACACCTTC. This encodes CASSPDIDYGYTF.

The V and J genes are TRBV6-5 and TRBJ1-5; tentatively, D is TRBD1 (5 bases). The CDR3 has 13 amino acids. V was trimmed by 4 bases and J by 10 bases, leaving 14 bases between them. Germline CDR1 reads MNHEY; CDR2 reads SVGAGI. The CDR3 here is CASSLGTASPQHF. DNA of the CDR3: TGTGCCAGCAGTTTGGGGACTGCTAGCCCCCAGCATTTT.

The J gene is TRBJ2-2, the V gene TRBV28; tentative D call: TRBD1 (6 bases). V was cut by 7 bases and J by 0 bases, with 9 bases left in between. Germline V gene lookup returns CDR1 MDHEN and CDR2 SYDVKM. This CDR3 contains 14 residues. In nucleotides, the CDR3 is TGTGCCAGCATGGGACACCCGAACACCGGGGAGCTGTTTTTT. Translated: CASMGHPNTGELFF.

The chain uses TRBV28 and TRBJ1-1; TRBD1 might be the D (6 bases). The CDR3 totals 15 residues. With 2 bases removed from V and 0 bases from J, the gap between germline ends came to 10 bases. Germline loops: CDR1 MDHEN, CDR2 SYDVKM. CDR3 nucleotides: TGTGCCAGCAGTTTAGTCCAGGGGTTGAACACTGAAGCTTTCTTT. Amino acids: CASSLVQGLNTEAFF.

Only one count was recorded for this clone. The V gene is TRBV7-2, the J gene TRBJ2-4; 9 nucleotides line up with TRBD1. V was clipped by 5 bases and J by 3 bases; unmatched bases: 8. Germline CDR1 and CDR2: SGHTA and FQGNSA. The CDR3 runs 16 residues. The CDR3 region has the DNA TGTGCCAGCAGCACTGACAGGGGGAGGGACAAAAACATTCAGTACTTC. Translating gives CASSTDRGRDKNIQYF.

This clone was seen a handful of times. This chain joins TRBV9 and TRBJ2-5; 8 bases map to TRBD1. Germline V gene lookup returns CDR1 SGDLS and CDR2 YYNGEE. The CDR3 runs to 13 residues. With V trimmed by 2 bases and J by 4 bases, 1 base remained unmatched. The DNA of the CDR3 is TGTGCCAGCAGCGTGGACAGGGCAGAGACCCAGTACTTC. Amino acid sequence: CASSVDRAETQYF.

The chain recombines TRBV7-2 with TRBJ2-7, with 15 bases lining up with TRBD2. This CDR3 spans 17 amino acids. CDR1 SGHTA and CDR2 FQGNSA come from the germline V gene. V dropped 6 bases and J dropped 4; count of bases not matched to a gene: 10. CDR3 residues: CASSKTGTSGGMYEQYF. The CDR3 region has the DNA TGTGCCAGCAGTAAAACCGGGACTAGCGGGGGGATGTACGAGCAGTACTTC.

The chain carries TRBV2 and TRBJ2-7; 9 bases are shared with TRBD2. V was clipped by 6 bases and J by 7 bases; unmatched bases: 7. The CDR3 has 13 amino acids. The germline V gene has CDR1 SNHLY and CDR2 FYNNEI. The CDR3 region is CASRLGLASEQYF. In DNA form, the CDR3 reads TGTGCCAGCAGGTTAGGACTAGCGAGTGAGCAGTACTTC. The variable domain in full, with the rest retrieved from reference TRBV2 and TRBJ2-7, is EPEVTQTPSHQVTQMGQEVILRCVPISNHLYFYWYRQILGQKVEFLVSFYNNEISEKSEIFDDQFSVERPDGSNFTLKIRSTKLEDSAMYFCASRLGLASEQYFGPGTRLTVT.

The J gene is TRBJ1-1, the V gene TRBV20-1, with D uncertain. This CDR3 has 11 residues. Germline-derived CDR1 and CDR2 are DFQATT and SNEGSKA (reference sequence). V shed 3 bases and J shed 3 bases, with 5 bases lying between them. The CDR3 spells CSARRDTEAFF. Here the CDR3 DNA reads TGCAGTGCTAGGAGGGACACTGAAGCTTTCTTT.

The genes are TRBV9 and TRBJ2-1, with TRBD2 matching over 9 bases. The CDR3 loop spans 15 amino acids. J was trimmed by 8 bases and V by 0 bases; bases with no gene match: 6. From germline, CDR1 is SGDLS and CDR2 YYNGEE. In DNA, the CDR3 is TGTGCCAGCAGCGTAGGTAGCGGGAGTTCGCATGAGCAGTTCTTC. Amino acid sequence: CASSVGSGSSHEQFF.